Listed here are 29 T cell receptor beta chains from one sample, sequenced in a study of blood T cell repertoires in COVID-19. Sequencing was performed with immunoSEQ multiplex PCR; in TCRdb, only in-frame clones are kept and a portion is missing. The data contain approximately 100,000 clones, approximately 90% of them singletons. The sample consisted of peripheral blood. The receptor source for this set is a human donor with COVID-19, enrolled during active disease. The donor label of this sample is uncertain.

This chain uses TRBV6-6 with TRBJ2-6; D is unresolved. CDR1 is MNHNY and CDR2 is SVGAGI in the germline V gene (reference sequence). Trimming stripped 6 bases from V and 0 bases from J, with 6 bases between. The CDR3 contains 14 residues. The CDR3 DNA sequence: TGTGCCAGCAGCGACACCTCTGGGGCCAACGTCCTGACTTTC. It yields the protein CASSDTSGANVLTF.

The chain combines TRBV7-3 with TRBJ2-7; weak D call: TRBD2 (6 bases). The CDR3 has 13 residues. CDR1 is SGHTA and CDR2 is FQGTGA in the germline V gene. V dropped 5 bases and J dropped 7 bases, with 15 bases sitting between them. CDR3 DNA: TGTGCCAGCAGCCCCCGCGGGGACGGGGAGCAGTACTTC. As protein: CASSPRGDGEQYF.

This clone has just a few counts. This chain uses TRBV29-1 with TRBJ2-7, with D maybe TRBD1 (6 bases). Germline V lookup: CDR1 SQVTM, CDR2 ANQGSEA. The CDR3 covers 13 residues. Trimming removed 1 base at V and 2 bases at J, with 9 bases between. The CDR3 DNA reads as TGCAGCGTTGAAGGGGGACAACCCTACGAGCAGTACTTC. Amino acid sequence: CSVEGGQPYEQYF.

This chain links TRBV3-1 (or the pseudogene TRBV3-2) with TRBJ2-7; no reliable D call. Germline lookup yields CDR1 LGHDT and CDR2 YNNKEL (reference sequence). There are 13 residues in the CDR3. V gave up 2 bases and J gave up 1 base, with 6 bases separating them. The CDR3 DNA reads TGTGCCAGCAGCCAATACGGGTCCTACGAGCAGTACTTC. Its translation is CASSQYGSYEQYF.

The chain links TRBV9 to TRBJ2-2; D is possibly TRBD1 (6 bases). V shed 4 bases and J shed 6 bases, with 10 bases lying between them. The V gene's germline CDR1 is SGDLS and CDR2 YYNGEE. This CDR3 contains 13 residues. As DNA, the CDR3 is TGTGCCAGCAGCCCAGGGGCTTCCGGGGAGCTGTTTTTT. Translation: CASSPGASGELFF.

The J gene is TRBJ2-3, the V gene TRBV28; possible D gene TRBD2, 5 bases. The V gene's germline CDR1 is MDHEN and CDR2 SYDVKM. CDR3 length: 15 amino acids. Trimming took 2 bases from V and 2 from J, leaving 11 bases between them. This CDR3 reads CASSLRTGYTDTQYF. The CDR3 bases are TGTGCCAGCAGTTTACGGACGGGGTACACAGATACGCAGTATTTT.

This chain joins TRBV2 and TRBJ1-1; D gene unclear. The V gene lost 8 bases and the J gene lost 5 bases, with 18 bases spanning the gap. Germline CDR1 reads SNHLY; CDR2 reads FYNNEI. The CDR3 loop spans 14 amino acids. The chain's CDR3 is CASVAPTKGTEAFF. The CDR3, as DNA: TGTGCCAGCGTAGCGCCGACAAAAGGGACTGAAGCTTTCTTT.

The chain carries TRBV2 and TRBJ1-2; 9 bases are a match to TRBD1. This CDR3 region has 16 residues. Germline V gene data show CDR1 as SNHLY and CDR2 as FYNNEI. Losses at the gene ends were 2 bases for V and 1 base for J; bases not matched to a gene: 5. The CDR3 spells CASSELQGAVNYGYTF. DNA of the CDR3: TGTGCCAGCAGTGAACTACAGGGGGCCGTTAACTATGGCTACACCTTC.

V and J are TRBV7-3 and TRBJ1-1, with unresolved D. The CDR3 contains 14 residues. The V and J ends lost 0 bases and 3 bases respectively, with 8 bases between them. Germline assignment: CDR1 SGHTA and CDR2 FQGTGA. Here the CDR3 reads CASSLTATHTEAFF. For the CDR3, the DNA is TGTGCCAGCAGCTTAACGGCCACCCACACTGAAGCTTTCTTT.

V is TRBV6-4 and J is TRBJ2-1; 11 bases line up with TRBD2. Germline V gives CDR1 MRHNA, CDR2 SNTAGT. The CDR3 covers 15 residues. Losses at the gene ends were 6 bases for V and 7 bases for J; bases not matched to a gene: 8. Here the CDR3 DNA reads TGTGCCAGCAGCCAACTAGCGGGGGAACCGAATGAGCAGTTCTTC. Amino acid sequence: CASSQLAGEPNEQFF.

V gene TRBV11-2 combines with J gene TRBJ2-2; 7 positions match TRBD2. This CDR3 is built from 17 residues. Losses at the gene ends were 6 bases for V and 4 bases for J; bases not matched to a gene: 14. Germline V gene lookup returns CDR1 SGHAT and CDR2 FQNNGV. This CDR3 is CASSSFGGTTGTGELFF. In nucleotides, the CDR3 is TGTGCCAGCAGTAGTTTCGGGGGGACGACGGGCACCGGGGAGCTGTTTTTT.

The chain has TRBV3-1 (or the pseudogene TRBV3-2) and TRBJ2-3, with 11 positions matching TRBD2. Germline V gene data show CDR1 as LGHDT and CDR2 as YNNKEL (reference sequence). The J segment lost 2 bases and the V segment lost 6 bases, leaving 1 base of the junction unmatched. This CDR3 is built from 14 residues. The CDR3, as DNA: TGTGCCAGCAGGACTAGCGGGGCCACAGATACGCAGTATTTT. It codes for CASRTSGATDTQYF.

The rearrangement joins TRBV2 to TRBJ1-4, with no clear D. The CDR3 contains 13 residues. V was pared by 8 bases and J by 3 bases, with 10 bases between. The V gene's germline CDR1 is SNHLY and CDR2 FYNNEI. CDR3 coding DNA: TGTGCCAGCGGACGGGGAGCTAATGAAAAACTGTTTTTT. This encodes CASGRGANEKLFF.

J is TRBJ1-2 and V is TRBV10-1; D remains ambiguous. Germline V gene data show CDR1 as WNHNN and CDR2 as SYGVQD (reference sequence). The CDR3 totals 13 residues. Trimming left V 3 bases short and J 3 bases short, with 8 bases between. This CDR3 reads CASSDSFDYGYTF. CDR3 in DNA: TGCGCCAGCAGTGACTCGTTCGACTATGGCTACACCTTC.

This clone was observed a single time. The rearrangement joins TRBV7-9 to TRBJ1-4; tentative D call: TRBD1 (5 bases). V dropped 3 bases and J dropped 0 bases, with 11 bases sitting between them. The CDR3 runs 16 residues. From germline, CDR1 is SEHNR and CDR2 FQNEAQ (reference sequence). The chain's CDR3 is CASSFSRDATNEKLFF. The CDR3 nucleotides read TGTGCCAGCAGCTTTTCCAGGGATGCAACTAATGAAAAACTGTTTTTT.

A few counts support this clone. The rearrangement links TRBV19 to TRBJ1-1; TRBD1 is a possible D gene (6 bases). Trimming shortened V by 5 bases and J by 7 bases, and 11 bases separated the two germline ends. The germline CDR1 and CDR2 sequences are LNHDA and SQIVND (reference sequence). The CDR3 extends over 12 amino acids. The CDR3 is CASSSEQGEAFF. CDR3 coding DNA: TGTGCCAGTAGTTCAGAACAGGGTGAAGCTTTCTTT.

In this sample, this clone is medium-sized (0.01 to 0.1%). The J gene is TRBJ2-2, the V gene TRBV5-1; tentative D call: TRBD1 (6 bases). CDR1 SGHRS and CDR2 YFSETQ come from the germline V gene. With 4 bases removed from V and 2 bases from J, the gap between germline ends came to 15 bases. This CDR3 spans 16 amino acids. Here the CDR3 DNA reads TGCGCCAGCAGCCACCTGGCTGGGGGCAACACCGGGGAGCTGTTTTTT. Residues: CASSHLAGGNTGELFF.

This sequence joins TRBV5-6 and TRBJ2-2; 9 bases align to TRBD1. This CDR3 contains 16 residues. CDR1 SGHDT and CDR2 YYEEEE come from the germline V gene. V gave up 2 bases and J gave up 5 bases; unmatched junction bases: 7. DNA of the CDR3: TGTGCCAGCAGCTTACCCGGGACAGGGTTAACCGGGGAGCTGTTTTTT. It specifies CASSLPGTGLTGELFF. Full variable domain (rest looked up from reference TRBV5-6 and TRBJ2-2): DAGVTQSPTHLIKTRGQQVTLRCSPKSGHDTVSWYQQALGQGPQFIFQYYEEEERQRGNFPDRFSGHQFPNYSSELNVNALLLGDSALYLCASSLPGTGLTGELFFGEGSRLTVL.

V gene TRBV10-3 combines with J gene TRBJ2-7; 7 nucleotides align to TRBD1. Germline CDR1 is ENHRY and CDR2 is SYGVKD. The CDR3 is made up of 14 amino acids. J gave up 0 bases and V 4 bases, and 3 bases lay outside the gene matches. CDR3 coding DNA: TGTGCCATCAGTGTAAGGGACAGCTCCTACGAGCAGTACTTC. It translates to CAISVRDSSYEQYF.

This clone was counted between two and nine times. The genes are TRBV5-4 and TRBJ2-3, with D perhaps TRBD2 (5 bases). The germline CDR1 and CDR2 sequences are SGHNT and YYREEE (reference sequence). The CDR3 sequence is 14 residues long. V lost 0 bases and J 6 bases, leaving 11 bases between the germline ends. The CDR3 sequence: CASSLVQRRDTQYF. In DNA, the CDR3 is TGTGCCAGCAGCTTGGTTCAGCGGAGGGATACGCAGTATTTT. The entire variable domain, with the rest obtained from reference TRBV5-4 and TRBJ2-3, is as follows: ETGVTQSPTHLIKTRGQQVTLRCSSQSGHNTVSWYQQALGQGPQFIFQYYREEENGRGNFPPRFSGLQFPNYSSELNVNALELDDSALYLCASSLVQRRDTQYFGPGTRLTVL.

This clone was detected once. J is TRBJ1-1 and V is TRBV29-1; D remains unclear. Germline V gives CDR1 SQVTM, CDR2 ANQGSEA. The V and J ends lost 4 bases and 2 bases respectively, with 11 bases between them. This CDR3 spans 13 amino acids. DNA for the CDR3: TGCAGCGTTGCGAGAGGGCTTAACACTGAAGCTTTCTTT. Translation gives CSVARGLNTEAFF.

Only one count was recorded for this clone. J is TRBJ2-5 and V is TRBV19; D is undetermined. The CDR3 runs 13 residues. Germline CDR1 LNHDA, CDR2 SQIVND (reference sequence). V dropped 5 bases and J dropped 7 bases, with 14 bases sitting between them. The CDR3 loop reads CASSSPSLRTQYF. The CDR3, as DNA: TGTGCCAGTAGTTCACCGTCCCTGCGGACCCAGTACTTC.

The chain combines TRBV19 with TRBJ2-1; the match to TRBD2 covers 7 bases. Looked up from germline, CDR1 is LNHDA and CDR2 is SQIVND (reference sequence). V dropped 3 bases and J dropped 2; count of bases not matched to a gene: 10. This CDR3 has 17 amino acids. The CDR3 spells CASSIAAGGSPYNEQFF. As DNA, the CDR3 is TGTGCCAGTAGTATCGCGGCCGGGGGGTCCCCCTACAATGAGCAGTTCTTC.

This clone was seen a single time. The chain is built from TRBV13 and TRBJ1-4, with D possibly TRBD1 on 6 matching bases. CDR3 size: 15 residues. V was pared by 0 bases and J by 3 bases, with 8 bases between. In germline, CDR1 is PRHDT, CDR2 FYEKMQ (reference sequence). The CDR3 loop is CASSLGSGANEKLFF. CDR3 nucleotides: TGTGCCAGCAGCTTAGGCTCAGGGGCTAATGAAAAACTGTTTTTT.

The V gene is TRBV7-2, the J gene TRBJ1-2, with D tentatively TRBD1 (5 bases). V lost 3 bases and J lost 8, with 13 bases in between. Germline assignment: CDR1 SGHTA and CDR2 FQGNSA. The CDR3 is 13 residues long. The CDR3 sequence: CASSFRGVGGYTF. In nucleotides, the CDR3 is TGTGCCAGCAGCTTTCGGGGGGTAGGGGGCTACACCTTC.

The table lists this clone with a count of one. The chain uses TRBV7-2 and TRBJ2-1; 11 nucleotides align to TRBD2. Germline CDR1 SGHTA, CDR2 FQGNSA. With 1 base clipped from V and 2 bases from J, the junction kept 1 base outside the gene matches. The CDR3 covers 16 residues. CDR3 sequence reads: CASSLDSGGAYNEQFF. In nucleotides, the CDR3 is TGTGCCAGCAGCTTAGATAGCGGGGGGGCCTACAATGAGCAGTTCTTC.

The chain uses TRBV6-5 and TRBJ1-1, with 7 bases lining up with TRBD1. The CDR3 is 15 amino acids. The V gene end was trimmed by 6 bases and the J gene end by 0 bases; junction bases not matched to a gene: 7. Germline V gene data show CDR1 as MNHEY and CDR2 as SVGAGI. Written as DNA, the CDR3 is TGTGCCAGCAGCAGCCGGGACAGCTTGAACACTGAAGCTTTCTTT. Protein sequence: CASSSRDSLNTEAFF.

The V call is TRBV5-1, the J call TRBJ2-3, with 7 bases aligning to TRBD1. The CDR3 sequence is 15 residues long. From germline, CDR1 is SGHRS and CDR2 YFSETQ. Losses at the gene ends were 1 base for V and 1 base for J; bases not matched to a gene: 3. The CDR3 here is CASSLSGQRTDTQYF. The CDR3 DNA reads TGCGCCAGCAGCTTGTCGGGACAGCGCACAGATACGCAGTATTTT.

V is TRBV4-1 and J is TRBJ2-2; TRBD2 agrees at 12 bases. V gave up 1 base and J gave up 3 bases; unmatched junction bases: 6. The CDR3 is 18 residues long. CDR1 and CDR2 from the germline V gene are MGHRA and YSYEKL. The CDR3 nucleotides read TGCGCCAGCAGCCAAGGTCTAGCGGGAGGGCCTTACACCGGGGAGCTGTTTTTT. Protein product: CASSQGLAGGPYTGELFF.